A single sample is the source of the 10 T cell receptor beta chains below, sequenced in a study of long-term antiretroviral therapy in people with HIV. The immunoSEQ assay was v3.0, run at survey level. The protocol was immunoSEQ multiplex PCR, while the TCRdb copy is restricted to in-frame clones and leaves out a portion. This table holds tens of thousands of clones, about 79% found once. The sample was unsorted PBMCs, taken 3 years after starting antiretroviral therapy. The receptors were sampled from a man aged 45 to 65 with HIV.

The chain recombines TRBV28 with TRBJ2-1; D not resolved. The germline V and J ends were trimmed by 3 bases and 4 bases, with 1 base remaining between them. Germline CDR1 is MDHEN and CDR2 is SYDVKM. This CDR3 spans 11 amino acids. CDR3 DNA: TGTGCCAGCAGTTTGTACAATGAGCAGTTCTTC. Encoded protein: CASSLYNEQFF.

V is TRBV5-1 and J is TRBJ2-2; 9 nucleotides agree with TRBD1. CDR1 is SGHRS and CDR2 is YFSETQ in the germline V gene. CDR3 length: 16 residues. The V gene end was trimmed by 4 bases and the J gene end by 4 bases; junction bases not matched to a gene: 8. The CDR3 is CASSGLQGAGTGELFF. Written as DNA, the CDR3 is TGCGCCAGCAGCGGACTACAGGGGGCGGGCACCGGGGAGCTGTTTTTT.

The chain has TRBV10-3 and TRBJ1-2; perhaps TRBD1 as D (5 bases). CDR1 and CDR2 from the germline V gene are ENHRY and SYGVKD. This CDR3 is 12 amino acids long. V lost 9 bases to trimming and J lost 3 bases, with 11 bases between them. The CDR3 loop reads CAIHGGDYGYTF. The CDR3 region has the DNA TGTGCCATTCACGGAGGGGACTATGGCTACACCTTC.

The rearrangement links TRBV13 to TRBJ1-1; perhaps TRBD1 as D (6 bases). Trimming left V 2 bases short and J 5 bases short, with 12 bases between. Germline loops: CDR1 PRHDT, CDR2 FYEKMQ (reference sequence). This CDR3 has 14 amino acids. DNA of the CDR3: TGTGCCAGCAGCTTAAAGGGGGGGAGAACTGAAGCTTTCTTT. Amino acids: CASSLKGGRTEAFF.

The chain links TRBV5-1 to TRBJ2-7; D gene uncertain. V was pared by 0 bases and J by 1 base, with 11 bases between. The CDR3 sequence is 15 residues long. In germline, CDR1 is SGHRS, CDR2 YFSETQ. DNA for the CDR3: TGCGCCAGCAGCTTGGTTCCTACCACATCCTACGAGCAGTACTTC. Protein sequence: CASSLVPTTSYEQYF.

The chain is built from TRBV30 and TRBJ1-3; D might be TRBD1 (5 bases). Trimming cost V 1 base and J 0 bases, with 7 bases left between them. Per the germline V gene, CDR1 is GTSNPN and CDR2 is SVGIG (reference sequence). The CDR3 has 14 amino acids. The CDR3 region is CAWSGGYSGNTIYF. Here the CDR3 DNA reads TGTGCCTGGAGTGGGGGGTACTCTGGAAACACCATATATTTT.

V usage is TRBV30 and J usage is TRBJ1-5, with D tentatively TRBD1 (5 bases). This CDR3 has 14 residues. Germline CDR1 and CDR2: GTSNPN and SVGIG (reference sequence). Trimming pared 0 bases from V and 4 bases from J, leaving 10 bases between. CDR3 DNA: TGTGCCTGGAGTGTTGGGGGAACTAATCAGCCCCAGCATTTT. Protein product: CAWSVGGTNQPQHF.

The genes are TRBV10-3 and TRBJ2-2; 14 bases fit TRBD2. The germline V gene encodes CDR1 ENHRY and CDR2 SYGVKD. V shed 3 bases and J 5 bases; nucleotides not matched to a gene: 8. CDR3 length: 18 residues. The CDR3 loop reads CAISEPGTSGRKTGELFF. CDR3 bases: TGTGCCATCAGTGAACCCGGGACTAGCGGGAGAAAAACCGGGGAGCTGTTTTTT.

The chain employs TRBV11-2 and TRBJ2-7; D is possibly TRBD1 (6 bases). There are 15 residues in the CDR3. V was pared by 1 base and J by 3 bases, with 13 bases between. CDR1 and CDR2 from the germline V gene are SGHAT and FQNNGV. CDR3 nucleotide sequence: TGTGCCAGCAGCTTAGCCGCCGGACAGATCTACGAGCAGTACTTC. Translation gives CASSLAAGQIYEQYF.

The chain joins TRBV19 to TRBJ1-5; D is perhaps TRBD1 (6 bases). V lost 7 bases and J lost 2, with 15 bases in between. The CDR3 totals 15 residues. Germline loops: CDR1 LNHDA, CDR2 SQIVND (reference sequence). The chain's CDR3 is CASTPGASGNQPQHF. The CDR3 DNA sequence: TGTGCCAGTACCCCAGGGGCTTCGGGCAATCAGCCCCAGCATTTT.